This record covers a single T cell receptor (beta chain). Its antigen is still unknown. An immunoSEQ assay, version v3.0, was performed at survey level. The assay was immunoSEQ multiplex PCR, and TCRdb's table has in-frame clones only and misses some. This table has around 15,000 clones, around 90% appearing once. The sample is drawn from a study of long-term antiretroviral therapy in people with HIV. Whole-study findings and limits: Clonal populations expanded prior to ART predominated within the repertoire at all time points. Subsequent to ART, diversity was augmented yet persisted below that of transplant donor controls.

This CDR3 has 12 residues. V was clipped by 2 bases and J by 5 bases, with 5 bases between them. The V gene's germline CDR1 is MNHEY and CDR2 SMNVEV (reference sequence). No donor had fewer than one pre-ART PBMC sample or fewer than two post-ART PBMC samples. This chain joins TRBV27 and TRBJ2-3; D gene ambiguous. Here the sequenced sample was unsorted PBMCs, taken 6.9 years after starting antiretroviral therapy. The TCR was taken from a man aged 45 to 65 with HIV. The CDR3 bases are TGTGCCAGCAGTTTACCAGGAGATACGCAGTATTTT. This codes for CASSLPGDTQYF.